This T cell receptor (beta chain) was sequenced during a study of T cell changes during pregnancy in multiple sclerosis. Repertoires were generated with immunoSEQ multiplex PCR, while TCRdb's copy carries only in-frame clones and drops some. This table holds 90,000 to 120,000 clones, 80% to 95% found once. In its sample, this clone was seen a few times. V lost 4 bases and J lost 2; bases outside the gene matches: 1. The CDR3 covers 15 residues. The germline V gene has CDR1 MRHNA and CDR2 SNTAGT. This chain links TRBV6-4 with TRBJ2-3; TRBD2 matches at 12 bases. The sequence derives from a female donor in good health, enrolled as a control in a pregnancy study. Sequenced here: peripheral blood, sampled in the third trimester of pregnancy. CDR3 in DNA: TGTGCCAGCAGTGCTAGCGGGGGGGCCACAGATACGCAGTATTTT. Translated: CASSASGGATDTQYF.